The entry that follows covers one TCR beta chain sequence. Its antigen is undetermined. This sample also contains other DNA sequences that code for the same CDR3. Assay: immunoSEQ multiplex PCR; the TCRdb copy retains only in-frame clones and omits some. The sample has over 400,000 clones; around 92% are singletons. The data derive from a study of Ad26.COV2.S vaccination and SARS-CoV-2 variants. Study overall: This donor came from the COV1001 trial of Ad26.COV2.S. Study observations and caveats: Considerable breadth of spike-specific CD8+ and CD4+ T cell responses has reportedly been documented following vaccination. Placebo and vaccine recipients had non-spike TCR breadth that was similar. It is possible that the TCR breadth and depth analyses underestimated the total T cell responses.

CDR1 is SGHTA, CDR2 FQGNSA, per germline. CDR3 length equals 16 residues. V shed 1 base, J shed 5 bases, and the junction held 9 bases outside the gene matches. Treatment in this sample: around 19 received Ad26.COV2.S at low or high dose, single or two shots; about 5 received placebo; per-sample allocation not given. Sampling was done on day 63 after the first vaccine or placebo injection. The sample here was peripheral blood, taken in a trial of Ad26.COV2.S vaccine versus placebo. The source is a person aged 18-65 years who received the Ad26.COV2.S COVID-19 vaccine or a placebo. The V and J genes are TRBV7-2 and TRBJ2-5; 8 nucleotides line up with TRBD1. The CDR3 sequence is CASSLVSAGGLETQYF. In nucleotides, the CDR3 is TGTGCCAGCAGCTTAGTTTCGGCAGGGGGCTTGGAGACCCAGTACTTC.